The 2 T cell receptor beta chains below were found in one sample sequenced in a study of control samples from healthy donors and cancer patients. Clones were read by immunoSEQ multiplex PCR, and TCRdb kept only the in-frame ones, dropping some. The sample records about 100,000 clones, roughly 80% being singletons. Sequencing was performed on blood. Receptors originate from a man in his thirties or forties in good health.

This chain links TRBV10-3 with TRBJ2-7; no firm D call. The length of the CDR3 is 14 residues. Germline V gene data show CDR1 as ENHRY and CDR2 as SYGVKD. V lost 8 bases to trimming and J lost 1 base, with 15 bases between them. The CDR3 DNA reads TGTGCCATCGGTAACGGGCTTGGATCCTACGAGCAGTACTTC. Amino acids: CAIGNGLGSYEQYF.

V and J are TRBV30 and TRBJ1-2; unclear D gene. V shed 4 bases and J shed 0 bases, with 6 bases lying between them. Germline CDR1 reads GTSNPN; CDR2 reads SVGIG (reference sequence). The CDR3 covers 12 residues. CDR3 loop: CAWKGSNYGYTF. The CDR3 nucleotides are TGTGCCTGGAAAGGGTCTAACTATGGCTACACCTTC.